One sample yielded the 13 T cell receptor beta chains listed below, sequenced in a study of blood T cell repertoires in COVID-19. The protocol was immunoSEQ multiplex PCR, while the TCRdb copy is restricted to in-frame clones and leaves out a portion. The table includes over 200,000 clones, 90% detected once. Sequenced sample: peripheral blood. These receptors came from a man aged 25-45 years with COVID-19, enrolled during active disease.

This rearrangement joins TRBV6-2 or TRBV6-3 to TRBJ1-5; possible D gene TRBD1, 6 bases. Germline V gives CDR1 MNHEY, CDR2 SVGEGT. The ends were cut back, 4 bases at V and 0 bases at J, with 16 bases in the middle. This CDR3 has 17 residues. Here the CDR3 reads CASSSWDMLYSNQPQHF. The CDR3 region has the DNA TGTGCCAGCAGTTCCTGGGACATGCTTTATAGCAATCAGCCCCAGCATTTT.

The CDR3 spells CASSSNRGGEQFF. CDR3 DNA sequence: TGTGCCAGCAGCTCGAACAGGGGAGGCGAGCAGTTCTTC. The chain carries TRBV7-2 and TRBJ2-1; a weak D match, TRBD1 (7 bases). The CDR3 totals 13 residues. CDR1 and CDR2 (germline): SGHTA, FQGNSA. Deletions cut 4 bases from V and 10 bases from J, with 14 bases between.

This chain links TRBV6-5 with TRBJ1-5; D unresolved. Germline CDR1 is MNHEY and CDR2 is SVGAGI. This CDR3 is built from 13 residues. Trimming removed 5 bases at V and 5 bases at J, with 10 bases between. The CDR3 bases are TGTGCCAGCAGTCCTAGGTACGATCAGCCCCAGCATTTT. The encoded protein is CASSPRYDQPQHF.

The rearrangement joins TRBV7-3 to TRBJ1-6; 8 nucleotides match TRBD1. Germline lookup yields CDR1 SGHTA and CDR2 FQGTGA. The CDR3 is 14 amino acids. The V gene end was trimmed by 5 bases and the J gene end by 8 bases; junction bases not matched to a gene: 5. In nucleotides, the CDR3 is TGTGCCAGCAGCCAGGGACAGGCGTATTCACCCCTCCACTTT. Protein sequence: CASSQGQAYSPLHF.

This sequence joins TRBV12-5 and TRBJ1-6; 8 nucleotides line up with TRBD1. J gave up 0 bases and V 8 bases, and 3 bases lay outside the gene matches. The germline CDR1 and CDR2 sequences are LGHNT and FRNRAP. The CDR3 is made up of 15 amino acids. The CDR3 spells CASRQGASYNSPLHF. CDR3 sequence (DNA): TGTGCTAGTCGTCAGGGGGCCTCCTATAATTCACCCCTCCACTTT.

The chain couples TRBV5-5 to TRBJ2-4; D might be TRBD2 (5 bases). Germline V gene data show CDR1 as SGHKS and CDR2 as YYEKEE (reference sequence). Trimming pared 4 bases from V and 8 bases from J, leaving 19 bases between. The CDR3 length is 15 residues. The DNA of the CDR3 is TGTGCCAGCAGCGATATGACCGGGTCGCGGGACATTCAGTACTTC. It codes for CASSDMTGSRDIQYF.

V and J are TRBV5-4 and TRBJ2-1; 11 nucleotides match TRBD1. There are 15 residues in the CDR3. Germline V CDR1 and CDR2: SGHNT, YYREEE (reference sequence). V lost 4 bases to trimming and J lost 8 bases; unmatched junction nucleotides: 8. The CDR3 nucleotides are TGTGCCAGCAGCCAAGGACAGGGGGCATTCTATGAGCAGTTCTTC. Encoded protein: CASSQGQGAFYEQFF.

CDR3: CASSYTGADTQYF. CDR3 nucleotide sequence: TGTGCCAGCAGCTACACAGGGGCAGATACGCAGTATTTT. The V call is TRBV7-3, the J call TRBJ2-3, with 7 positions matching TRBD1. The J segment lost 4 bases and the V segment lost 4 bases, leaving 2 bases of the junction unmatched. The CDR3 has 13 amino acids. Germline V gene lookup returns CDR1 SGHTA and CDR2 FQGTGA. The whole variable domain, remainder taken from reference TRBV7-3 and TRBJ2-3, is GAGVSQTPSNKVTEKGKYVELRCDPISGHTALYWYRQSLGQGPEFLIYFQGTGAADDSGLPNDRFFAVRPEGSVSTLKIQRTERGDSAVYLCASSYTGADTQYFGPGTRLTVL.

The CDR3, as DNA: TGTGCCAGCAGCTTCGGGGGTTTGCCCGGCCAGCCCCAGCATTTT. It is translated as CASSFGGLPGQPQHF. V gene TRBV5-6 combines with J gene TRBJ1-5; TRBD1 might be the D (5 bases). This CDR3 has 15 amino acids. Germline loops: CDR1 SGHDT, CDR2 YYEEEE. V was clipped by 2 bases and J by 7 bases, with 16 bases between them.

V is TRBV6-5 and J is TRBJ1-1; tentatively, D is TRBD1 (6 bases). The germline V and J ends were trimmed by 5 bases and 4 bases, with 14 bases remaining between them. Germline values: CDR1 MNHEY, CDR2 SVGAGI. This CDR3 contains 14 residues. CDR3 coding DNA: TGTGCCAGCAGTCTACATCAGGGGAGCACTGAAGCTTTCTTT. Its protein product is CASSLHQGSTEAFF.

V and J are TRBV9 and TRBJ2-1, with TRBD2 as a possible D gene (7 bases). Germline V gene sequence: CDR1 SGDLS, CDR2 YYNGEE. The CDR3 covers 18 residues. Trimming pared 0 bases from V and 5 bases from J, leaving 21 bases between. The CDR3 reads CASSVGLGGGGLDNEQFF. CDR3 bases: TGTGCCAGCAGCGTAGGTCTGGGAGGCGGGGGCCTTGACAATGAGCAGTTCTTC.

The J gene is TRBJ1-2, the V gene TRBV12-3 or TRBV12-4; D ambiguous. This CDR3 has 12 amino acids. V lost 1 base and J 4 bases, leaving 4 bases between the germline ends. CDR3 loop: CASSLGSYGYTF. The CDR3 DNA sequence: TGTGCCAGCAGTTTAGGCAGCTATGGCTACACCTTC.

The CDR3 coding sequence is TGTGCCAGCAGTGACAGGGTGGATGGCTACACCTTC. It encodes CASSDRVDGYTF. This chain uses TRBV28 with TRBJ1-2; TRBD1 agrees at 7 bases. V trimming: 5 bases; J trimming: 6 bases; junction bases outside the gene matches: 3. CDR1 MDHEN and CDR2 SYDVKM come from the germline V gene. CDR3 length equals 12 residues.